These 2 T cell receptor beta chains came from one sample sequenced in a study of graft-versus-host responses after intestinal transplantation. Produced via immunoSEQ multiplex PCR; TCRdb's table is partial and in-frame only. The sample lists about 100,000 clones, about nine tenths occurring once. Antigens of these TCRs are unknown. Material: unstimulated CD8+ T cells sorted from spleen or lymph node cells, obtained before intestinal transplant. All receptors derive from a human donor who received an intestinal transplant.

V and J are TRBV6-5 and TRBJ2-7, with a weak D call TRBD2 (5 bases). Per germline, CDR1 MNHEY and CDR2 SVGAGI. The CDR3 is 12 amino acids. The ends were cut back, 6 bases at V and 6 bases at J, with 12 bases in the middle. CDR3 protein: CASSPLGSEQYF. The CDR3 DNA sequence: TGTGCCAGCAGCCCATTAGGGAGCGAGCAGTACTTC.

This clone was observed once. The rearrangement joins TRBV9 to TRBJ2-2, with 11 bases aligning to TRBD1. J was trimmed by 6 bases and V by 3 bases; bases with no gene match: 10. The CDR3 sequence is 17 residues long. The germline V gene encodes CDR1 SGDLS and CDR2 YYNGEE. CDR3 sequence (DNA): TGTGCCAGCAGCGCGAAAACCGGGACAGGGGGGGCCGGGGAGCTGTTTTTT. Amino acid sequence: CASSAKTGTGGAGELFF.